This T cell receptor (beta chain) stems from a study of T cell changes during pregnancy in multiple sclerosis. Some clones are missing from TCRdb's copy, which holds only in-frame ones; the method was immunoSEQ multiplex PCR. The sample has around 32,000 clones; roughly 91% are singletons. This clone was counted a single time. Trimming stripped 1 base from V and 6 bases from J, with 24 bases between. There are 18 residues in the CDR3. The V gene's germline CDR1 is LNHDA and CDR2 SQIVND (reference sequence). This clonotype originated in a female donor in good health, enrolled as a control in a pregnancy study. The source was CD8+ T cells from peripheral blood mononuclear cells, collected in the second trimester of pregnancy. The rearrangement links TRBV19 to TRBJ1-2; no clear D gene. The CDR3 nucleotides read TGTGCCAGTAGTATAGTGGAGACGGTAGCGGGCAGTCCCCATGGCTACACCTTC. Its protein is CASSIVETVAGSPHGYTF.